The 24 T cell receptor beta chains below come from one sample, sequenced in a study of chemoradiotherapy in HPV16-positive cancers. The repertoire was sequenced with immunoSEQ multiplex PCR; TCRdb's copy has only in-frame clones and lacks some. The sample consists of 19,000 or so clones, around nine tenths of them appearing once. Sequencing used blood, obtained from a patient who underwent chemoradiotherapy. Every receptor here comes from a human donor with HPV-associated anogenital cancer.

J is TRBJ1-5 and V is TRBV15; 7 nucleotides match TRBD1. With 5 bases clipped from V and 1 base from J, the junction kept 5 bases outside the gene matches. Germline V gene lookup returns CDR1 LNHNV and CDR2 YYDKDF (reference sequence). The CDR3 has 15 amino acids. Written as DNA, the CDR3 is TGTGCCACCAGCGGACGACAGGGAAGCAATCAGCCCCAGCATTTT. Its translation is CATSGRQGSNQPQHF.

As concerns this clone: A far larger clone is off by one base, so a read error is likely. The sample has other DNA sequences that encode this CDR3 too. The chain has TRBV6-5 and TRBJ2-7; D remains ambiguous. The CDR3 has 9 residues. Germline CDR1 is MNHEY and CDR2 is SVGAGI. V lost 8 bases and J 1 base, leaving 0 bases between the germline ends. The CDR3 loop reads CASSYEQYF. CDR3 coding DNA: TGTGCCAGCTCCTACGAGCAGTACTTC.

By sample share, this clone is large. The J gene is TRBJ1-6, the V gene TRBV19, with no clear D. The V end was cut by 11 bases, the J end by 0 bases, with 5 bases between. The CDR3 spans 12 residues. Germline lookup yields CDR1 LNHDA and CDR2 SQIVND (reference sequence). The DNA for the CDR3 is TGTGCCTCCGGCTCCTATAATTCACCCCTCCACTTT. Protein sequence: CASGSYNSPLHF.

The rearrangement uses TRBV5-5 and TRBJ1-1, with TRBD1 matching over 8 bases. This CDR3 spans 13 amino acids. Trimming cost V 3 bases and J 8 bases; bases outside gene matches: 6. CDR1 and CDR2 (germline): SGHKS, YYEKEE (reference sequence). In DNA, the CDR3 is TGTGCCAGCAGCTGGCAGGGACAGGCAGAAGCTTTCTTT. Translation: CASSWQGQAEAFF.

The V and J genes are TRBV27 and TRBJ2-1; D not certain. This CDR3 spans 13 amino acids. Germline V gene data show CDR1 as MNHEY and CDR2 as SMNVEV (reference sequence). V lost 5 bases and J lost 0, with 5 bases in between. The CDR3 DNA follows: TGTGCCAGCAGTACAAGCTCCTACAATGAGCAGTTCTTC. The encoded protein is CASSTSSYNEQFF.

The chain has TRBV7-2 and TRBJ2-2; 7 nucleotides align to TRBD1. The germline gives CDR1 SGHTA, CDR2 FQGNSA. V lost 5 bases, J lost 0 bases, and 3 bases stayed unmatched. CDR3 length equals 15 residues. CDR3 nucleotides: TGTGCCAGCAGCAAACAGGGGACGAACACCGGGGAGCTGTTTTTT. Translated, it gives CASSKQGTNTGELFF.

This rearrangement joins TRBV6-1 to TRBJ2-4; 7 positions match TRBD1. V dropped 7 bases and J dropped 5; count of bases not matched to a gene: 11. CDR1 and CDR2 from the germline V gene are MNHNS and SASEGT. This CDR3 contains 15 residues. In nucleotides, the CDR3 is TGTGCCAGCACCCGACAGGGATCTAGCCAAAACATTCAGTACTTC. It translates to CASTRQGSSQNIQYF.

The chain has TRBV29-1 and TRBJ1-2; 9 nucleotides line up with TRBD1. J was trimmed by 6 bases and V by 4 bases; bases with no gene match: 9. The CDR3 runs to 14 residues. Germline-derived CDR1 and CDR2 are SQVTM and ANQGSEA. In DNA form, the CDR3 reads TGCAGCGTTGGGGGTACAGGGGGCGCAGATGGCTACACCTTC. Its translation: CSVGGTGGADGYTF.

The gene calls are TRBV7-8 and TRBJ1-4; D gene uncertain. The V and J ends lost 2 bases and 8 bases respectively, with 21 bases between them. CDR1 is SGHVS, CDR2 FQNEAQ, per germline. The CDR3 loop spans 17 amino acids. The CDR3 DNA reads TGTGCCAGCAGCTTAAATGGTGCCCTAGGATCCTACGAAAAACTGTTTTTT. It is translated as CASSLNGALGSYEKLFF.

The chain couples TRBV5-1 to TRBJ1-1; 8 nucleotides agree with TRBD1. V lost 6 bases to trimming and J lost 1 base; unmatched junction nucleotides: 14. Germline V gene lookup returns CDR1 SGHRS and CDR2 YFSETQ. This CDR3 has 17 residues. CDR3 sequence reads: CASTVRGQGFGNTEAFF. In nucleotides, the CDR3 is TGCGCCAGCACCGTGAGAGGACAGGGCTTCGGGAACACTGAAGCTTTCTTT. Using reference TRBV5-1 and TRBJ1-1 for the parts outside the CDR3, the full variable domain is KAGVTQTPRYLIKTRGQQVTLSCSPISGHRSVSWYQQTPGQGLQFLFEYFSETQRNKGNFPGRFSGRQFSNSRSEMNVSTLELGDSALYLCASTVRGQGFGNTEAFFGQGTRLTVV.

This clone has only one observation. The chain is built from TRBV27 and TRBJ1-5; D remains ambiguous. The CDR3 length is 15 residues. V lost 6 bases and J 2 bases, leaving 14 bases between the germline ends. Germline V gene lookup returns CDR1 MNHEY and CDR2 SMNVEV (reference sequence). The CDR3 DNA is TGTGCCAGCAGCCCCCGACTCGGCGGCAATCAGCCCCAGCATTTT. Protein: CASSPRLGGNQPQHF.

The V and J genes are TRBV9 and TRBJ2-1, with D maybe TRBD1 (6 bases). Trimming shortened V by 4 bases and J by 7 bases, and 12 bases separated the two germline ends. Germline assignment: CDR1 SGDLS and CDR2 YYNGEE. The CDR3 has 13 amino acids. The CDR3 region is CASSSGQSNEQFF. CDR3 coding DNA: TGTGCCAGCAGCTCAGGACAGAGTAATGAGCAGTTCTTC.

The chain uses TRBV5-1 and TRBJ1-5, with a weak D call TRBD1 (5 bases). V was shortened by 4 bases and J by 2 bases, with 16 bases between the two germline ends. CDR3 length: 16 residues. Germline V gene lookup returns CDR1 SGHRS and CDR2 YFSETQ. The CDR3 region is CASSRGEGAGNQPQHF. The CDR3 coding sequence is TGCGCCAGCAGCCGAGGGGAGGGAGCCGGCAATCAGCCCCAGCATTTT.

V is TRBV5-1 and J is TRBJ1-3, with D unclear. V lost 1 base and J 2 bases, leaving 13 bases between the germline ends. CDR3 length: 16 residues. Germline assignment: CDR1 SGHRS and CDR2 YFSETQ. Written as DNA, the CDR3 is TGCGCCAGCAGCTTGTTCGCTACAGAGACTGGAAACACCATATATTTT. Translation: CASSLFATETGNTIYF.

Only one count was recorded for this clone. CDR3 in amino acids: CASSYTNEQFF. DNA of the CDR3: TGTGCCAGCAGTTACACTAATGAGCAGTTCTTC. This chain joins TRBV6-5 and TRBJ2-1; D is ambiguous. The CDR3 contains 11 residues. Germline loops: CDR1 MNHEY, CDR2 SVGAGI. V lost 2 bases and J lost 7, with 3 bases in between.

The chain is built from TRBV11-1 and TRBJ2-5; 8 bases align to TRBD1. V was clipped by 4 bases and J by 2 bases; unmatched bases: 9. This CDR3 has 16 residues. CDR1 is SGHAT and CDR2 is FQDESV in the germline V gene (reference sequence). The CDR3 region has the DNA TGTGCCAGCAGCTCCCGACAGGGGTTAGGGCAAGAGACCCAGTACTTC. Protein: CASSSRQGLGQETQYF.

This clone was detected only once. V is TRBV30 and J is TRBJ2-2; tentatively, D is TRBD2 (5 bases). In germline, CDR1 is GTSNPN, CDR2 SVGIG (reference sequence). The CDR3 is 12 amino acids. V was cut by 3 bases and J by 7 bases, with 9 bases left in between. In nucleotides, the CDR3 is TGTGCCTGGAGCGGGGTGGTCGGGGAGCTGTTTTTT. Amino acid sequence: CAWSGVVGELFF.

This chain connects TRBV5-5 to TRBJ1-5; D is ambiguous. V was cut by 4 bases and J by 6 bases, with 17 bases left in between. The CDR3 runs 15 residues. Germline V gene lookup returns CDR1 SGHKS and CDR2 YYEKEE (reference sequence). CDR3 nucleotide sequence: TGTGCCAGCAGCCCTTTTACGAGGGAGACTCAGCCCCAGCATTTT. Translation: CASSPFTRETQPQHF.

The chain is built from TRBV28 and TRBJ1-3; TRBD1 matches 7 bases. This CDR3 comprises 14 residues. The V gene end was trimmed by 7 bases and the J gene end by 8 bases; junction bases not matched to a gene: 11. Germline V CDR1 and CDR2: MDHEN, SYDVKM. CDR3 nucleotide sequence: TGTGCCAGCATTAGGGGGCGCAACTCGGACACCATATATTTT. Its protein is CASIRGRNSDTIYF.

The rearrangement uses TRBV6-5 and TRBJ1-2, with TRBD1 matching over 9 bases. V was pared by 5 bases and J by 8 bases, with 9 bases of the junction left unmatched. Germline loops: CDR1 MNHEY, CDR2 SVGAGI. This CDR3 has 14 amino acids. This CDR3 reads CASSPGTGYRGYTF. Written as DNA, the CDR3 is TGTGCCAGCAGTCCCGGGACAGGGTATCGGGGCTACACCTTC.

This clone was detected once. V usage is TRBV7-9 and J usage is TRBJ2-2; D not certain. V shed 1 base and J shed 4 bases, with 10 bases lying between them. The CDR3 totals 15 residues. Germline CDR1 is SEHNR and CDR2 is FQNEAQ (reference sequence). The CDR3 loop is CASSLEPGPTGELFF. In DNA, the CDR3 is TGTGCCAGCAGCTTAGAGCCCGGGCCCACCGGGGAGCTGTTTTTT.

As to this clone: No conserved phenylalanine or tryptophan is present at the end of the CDR3, so a read error is the likely explanation. This sequence joins TRBV10-2 and TRBJ1-1, with a weak D call TRBD1 (6 bases). The CDR3 runs 14 residues. With 7 bases removed from V and 5 bases from J, the gap between germline ends came to 17 bases. The germline gives CDR1 WSHSY, CDR2 SAAADI. CDR3 sequence: CASTRGRSVTEAFS. The DNA of the CDR3 is TGCGCCAGCACGCGGGGGCGCTCGGTAACTGAAGCTTTCTCT.

This clone was observed a single time. The chain recombines TRBV18 with TRBJ1-2, with D perhaps TRBD1 (5 bases). The CDR3 runs 16 residues. Per germline, CDR1 KGHSH and CDR2 LQKENI. V was clipped by 4 bases and J by 2 bases, with 17 bases between them. DNA for the CDR3: TGTGCCAGCTCACGAGAATCTAACGGGGCGAACTATGGCTACACCTTC. Amino acids: CASSRESNGANYGYTF.

This clone appeared a few times. J is TRBJ2-5 and V is TRBV5-1, with D perhaps matching TRBD1 (5 bases). The CDR3 has 13 amino acids. Looked up from germline, CDR1 is SGHRS and CDR2 is YFSETQ. V was cut by 1 base and J by 5 bases, with 9 bases left in between. As DNA, the CDR3 is TGCGCCAGCAGCTTGAAGGGGCCGGAGACCCAGTACTTC. Translation gives CASSLKGPETQYF.